A single sample gave rise to the 8 T cell receptor beta chains below, sequenced in a study of metastatic and nonmetastatic thyroid tumors. Patients were all untreated before their thyroid surgery. MiXCR re-clonotyped the PCR reads for TCRdb. The sample records some 45,000 clones, roughly 15% being singletons. The material sequenced was blood. The origin of the receptors is a female donor with papillary thyroid cancer or a benign thyroid nodule (not recorded which). Some clones in this sample may be carry-over from other donors' samples.

This clone is classed as medium-sized. The chain uses TRBV6-1 and TRBJ2-3; 13 bases line up with TRBD2. Germline CDR1 MNHNS, CDR2 SASEGT. Trimming cost V 6 bases and J 1 base; bases outside gene matches: 4. The CDR3 has 16 residues. The DNA for the CDR3 is TGTGCCAGCAGATCCGGACTAGCGGGAGGCACAGATACGCAGTATTTT. The encoded protein is CASRSGLAGGTDTQYF.

In the case of this clone: Different DNA sequences within this sample yield the same CDR3. The chain links TRBV7-3 to TRBJ2-3; no clear D. The CDR3 totals 15 residues. The germline CDR1 and CDR2 sequences are SGHTA and FQGTGA. V was pared by 0 bases and J by 6 bases, with 13 bases between. CDR3 sequence reads: CASSLTHSDADTQYF. The CDR3 DNA follows: TGTGCCAGCAGCTTAACTCACTCAGATGCTGATACGCAGTATTTT.

This clone appeared a few times. The chain employs TRBV10-1 and TRBJ2-7; D unclear. The CDR3 is made up of 15 amino acids. V lost 3 bases and J lost 2, with 14 bases in between. The V gene's germline CDR1 is WNHNN and CDR2 SYGVQD (reference sequence). The CDR3 is CASSDSFGSTYEQYF. Here the CDR3 DNA reads TGCGCCAGCAGTGACTCATTTGGTTCTACCTACGAGCAGTACTTC.

Of note for this clone: One base away lies a much larger clone, so this may be a sequencing read error. CDR3 region: CASSLGVGGNTIYF. The CDR3 DNA reads TGTGCCAGCAGCTTGGGGGTGGGTGGAAACACCATATATTTT. This chain links TRBV5-4 with TRBJ1-3, with D uncertain. V was shortened by 0 bases and J by 3 bases, with 7 bases between the two germline ends. The germline CDR1 and CDR2 sequences are SGHNT and YYREEE (reference sequence). CDR3 length equals 14 residues.

Note on this clone: Its ends do not fully match the called genes, so a read error is possible. The chain employs TRBV6-5 and TRBJ1-2, with D tentatively TRBD1 (5 bases). The CDR3 is 12 residues long. Germline CDR1 MNHEY, CDR2 SVGAGI. This chain's CDR3 is CAGVTGGYCYTF. The DNA of the CDR3 is TGTGCCGGCGTTACAGGAGGCTATTGCTACACCTTC.

This clone was counted only a few times. A much larger clonotype is one base distant, so this may be a read error. The chain couples TRBV6-5 to TRBJ2-5; 9 bases are shared with TRBD2. This CDR3 contains 16 residues. The germline V gene has CDR1 MNHEY and CDR2 SVGAGI. J gave up 4 bases and V 4 bases, and 10 bases lay outside the gene matches. The CDR3 region has the DNA TGTGCCAGCAGTTCGTGGCTAGCGGGGAGGCGAGAGACCCAGTACTTC. Its translation: CASSSWLAGRRETQYF.

This clone was counted many times. This chain joins TRBV20-1 and TRBJ2-4; the match to TRBD1 covers 7 bases. The V gene end was trimmed by 5 bases and the J gene end by 0 bases; junction bases not matched to a gene: 4. Germline CDR1 DFQATT, CDR2 SNEGSKA (reference sequence). The CDR3 consists of 14 residues. The CDR3 nucleotides read TGCAGTGCTGGGACAGACCTAGCCAAAAACATTCAGTACTTC. Protein product: CSAGTDLAKNIQYF.

This clone appeared many times. The chain recombines TRBV12-3 or TRBV12-4 with TRBJ1-4; perhaps TRBD1 as D (5 bases). Trimming took 6 bases from V and 5 from J, leaving 13 bases between them. The CDR3 covers 14 residues. CDR3 amino acids: CASSPDSLNEKLFF. The CDR3, as DNA: TGTGCCAGCAGCCCCGACAGCCTAAATGAAAAACTGTTTTTT.